These 29 T cell receptor beta chains came from one sample sequenced in a study of T cells after posttransplantation cyclophosphamide. TCRdb keeps only in-frame clones here, not all; method: immunoSEQ multiplex PCR. This table holds roughly 32,000 clones, about 93% found once. Cells defined as naive were viable CD3+CD4+ or CD3+CD8+ and CCR7+CD45RA+CD45RO-CD95-CD27+CD28+. The specimen sequenced was naive CD4+ T cells sorted from PBMCs. The receptors were gathered from a woman aged 60-75 years in good health, CMV-negative, and a related stem cell transplant donor.

The gene calls are TRBV7-8 and TRBJ1-6; D not certain. V was trimmed by 3 bases and J by 7 bases, leaving 10 bases between them. CDR3 size: 14 residues. Germline CDR1 reads SGHVS; CDR2 reads FQNEAQ. CDR3 region: CASSLEGGNSPLHF. In DNA, the CDR3 is TGTGCCAGCAGCTTGGAGGGCGGGAATTCACCCCTCCACTTT. Looking up the rest from reference TRBV7-8 and TRBJ1-6 gives the full variable domain: GAGVSQSPRYKVAKRGQDVALRCDPISGHVSLFWYQQALGQGPEFLTYFQNEAQLDKSGLPSDRFFAERPEGSVSTLKIQRTQQEDSAVYLCASSLEGGNSPLHFGNGTRLTVT.

This clone has a single count. The chain links TRBV4-2 to TRBJ1-2; D perhaps matches TRBD1 (5 bases). The germline gives CDR1 LGHNA, CDR2 YNFKEQ. There are 13 residues in the CDR3. Trimming removed 0 bases from V and 5 bases from J, with 7 bases in between. The CDR3 loop reads CASSQDQGYGYTF. In nucleotides, the CDR3 is TGTGCCAGCAGCCAAGATCAGGGTTATGGCTACACCTTC.

This sequence joins TRBV6-6 and TRBJ1-5; D is unclear. Looked up from germline, CDR1 is MNHNY and CDR2 is SVGAGI (reference sequence). The CDR3 runs to 16 residues. V lost 0 bases and J lost 4, with 13 bases in between. Here the CDR3 DNA reads TGTGCCAGCAGTTACTCCCGGGGTGGTACTAATCAGCCCCAGCATTTT. It is translated as CASSYSRGGTNQPQHF.

The V call is TRBV6-5, the J call TRBJ1-2; weak D call: TRBD1 (5 bases). The CDR3 runs to 13 residues. Germline CDR1 reads MNHEY; CDR2 reads SVGAGI. V was clipped by 2 bases and J by 8 bases, with 12 bases between them. The CDR3 loop reads CASSYGAPAGYTF. The CDR3, as DNA: TGTGCCAGCAGTTACGGGGCTCCCGCGGGCTACACCTTC.

The chain carries TRBV2 and TRBJ2-7; D is possibly TRBD2 (5 bases). Trimming cost V 3 bases and J 6 bases, with 12 bases left between them. Germline CDR1 and CDR2: SNHLY and FYNNEI. The CDR3 length is 13 residues. CDR3 sequence (DNA): TGTGCCAGCAGTGATGGGAGAGAGCGCGAGCAGTACTTC. Its translation is CASSDGREREQYF.

CDR3 sequence: CASSPWARGGGVNTEAFF. The CDR3 region has the DNA TGCGCCAGCAGCCCGTGGGCAAGGGGTGGTGGGGTGAACACTGAAGCTTTCTTT. The chain carries TRBV5-1 and TRBJ1-1; possible D gene TRBD1, 5 bases. Germline V CDR1 and CDR2: SGHRS, YFSETQ. The CDR3 extends over 18 amino acids. V was cut by 4 bases and J by 0 bases, with 22 bases left in between.

The chain carries TRBV7-3 and TRBJ1-6, with 8 nucleotides matching TRBD1. The CDR3 is made up of 15 amino acids. V gave up 5 bases and J gave up 8 bases; unmatched junction bases: 8. CDR1 is SGHTA, CDR2 FQGTGA, per germline. CDR3 residues: CASSARQGRDSPLHF. The CDR3 DNA reads TGTGCCAGCAGCGCCCGACAGGGGAGGGATTCACCCCTCCACTTT.

The chain joins TRBV5-1 to TRBJ1-2; no firm D call. With 2 bases removed from V and 4 bases from J, the gap between germline ends came to 12 bases. CDR3 length equals 14 residues. The germline CDR1 and CDR2 sequences are SGHRS and YFSETQ. CDR3 coding DNA: TGCGCCAGCAGCTTACGGACTGGAGTCTATGGCTACACCTTC. Amino acids: CASSLRTGVYGYTF.

The genes are TRBV11-2 and TRBJ1-2; D is unclear. This CDR3 has 12 amino acids. Per germline, CDR1 SGHAT and CDR2 FQNNGV. Deletions cut 5 bases from V and 8 bases from J, with 12 bases between. The CDR3 protein is CASSPRLGGYTF. For the CDR3, the DNA is TGTGCCAGCAGCCCTCGACTTGGCGGCTACACCTTC.

The chain couples TRBV30 to TRBJ1-5; D gene uncertain. The CDR3 runs to 15 residues. Germline V lookup: CDR1 GTSNPN, CDR2 SVGIG (reference sequence). Trimming took off 0 bases at V and 7 bases at J, with 16 bases between the two ends. This chain's CDR3 is CAWSVKVAPRQPQHF. DNA of the CDR3: TGTGCCTGGAGTGTAAAAGTAGCGCCTAGACAGCCCCAGCATTTT.

The rearrangement uses TRBV7-6 and TRBJ2-3; 10 bases fit TRBD2. The CDR3 extends over 17 amino acids. The V segment lost 5 bases and the J segment 0 bases; nucleotides outside the gene matches: 8. Per the germline V gene, CDR1 is SGHVS and CDR2 is FNYEAQ. The CDR3 loop is CASSPGLADISTDTQYF. CDR3 nucleotides: TGTGCCAGCAGCCCCGGACTAGCGGACATAAGCACAGATACGCAGTATTTT.

This chain joins TRBV7-8 and TRBJ2-7; tentative D call: TRBD2 (6 bases). With 2 bases removed from V and 0 bases from J, the gap between germline ends came to 11 bases. CDR1 is SGHVS, CDR2 FQNEAQ, per germline. This CDR3 has 15 residues. The CDR3 DNA reads TGTGCCAGCAGCTTACTGAGGACTACCTCCTACGAGCAGTACTTC. Amino acids: CASSLLRTTSYEQYF.

The chain employs TRBV28 and TRBJ1-1, with 11 bases identical to TRBD1. The CDR3 spans 15 residues. Germline lookup yields CDR1 MDHEN and CDR2 SYDVKM. V lost 7 bases, J lost 5 bases, and 9 bases stayed unmatched. CDR3 loop: CASTYRDRGKTEAFF. The CDR3, as DNA: TGTGCCAGCACTTACCGGGACAGGGGGAAAACTGAAGCTTTCTTT.

V usage is TRBV25-1 and J usage is TRBJ1-2; 7 bases line up with TRBD1. The germline V gene has CDR1 MGHDK and CDR2 SYGVNS. The junction had 11 bases not matched to a gene; V was cut back by 3 bases and J by 10 bases. This CDR3 is 14 amino acids long. In DNA form, the CDR3 reads TGTGCCAGCAGTGATTCATTAAACAGGGGCTTCTACACCTTC. Encoded protein: CASSDSLNRGFYTF.

The J gene is TRBJ2-7, the V gene TRBV7-9; D not resolved. From germline, CDR1 is SEHNR and CDR2 FQNEAQ (reference sequence). V was shortened by 2 bases and J by 6 bases, with 11 bases between the two germline ends. The CDR3 has 13 amino acids. The CDR3 DNA follows: TGTGCCAGCAGCTTAAAAGTAGTCACCGAGCAGTACTTC. Its translation is CASSLKVVTEQYF.

The V and J genes are TRBV15 and TRBJ2-7; 8 nucleotides align to TRBD1. This CDR3 has 14 amino acids. With V trimmed by 0 bases and J by 5 bases, 3 bases remained unmatched. CDR1 and CDR2 from the germline V gene are LNHNV and YYDKDF (reference sequence). The CDR3 coding sequence is TGTGCCACCAGCAGAGAACAGGGGGGCCACGAGCAGTACTTC. Translating gives CATSREQGGHEQYF.

J is TRBJ2-1 and V is TRBV5-4, with 8 positions matching TRBD1. CDR3 length: 15 residues. V dropped 0 bases and J dropped 5; count of bases not matched to a gene: 4. CDR1 is SGHNT, CDR2 YYREEE, per germline (reference sequence). CDR3 protein: CASSLGRTGNNEQFF. The CDR3 coding sequence is TGTGCCAGCAGCTTGGGTAGGACAGGGAACAATGAGCAGTTCTTC.

The gene calls are TRBV9 and TRBJ2-7; 9 bases agree with TRBD2. With V trimmed by 0 bases and J by 3 bases, 1 base remained unmatched. Germline V gives CDR1 SGDLS, CDR2 YYNGEE. The CDR3 covers 14 residues. CDR3 region: CASSVEAGGYEQYF. The DNA of the CDR3 is TGTGCCAGCAGCGTAGAAGCGGGGGGCTACGAGCAGTACTTC.

The J gene is TRBJ2-3, the V gene TRBV18; tentative D call: TRBD2 (5 bases). Trimming removed 6 bases at V and 6 bases at J, with 16 bases between. The CDR3 is 14 amino acids. CDR1 is KGHSH and CDR2 is LQKENI in the germline V gene. The CDR3 reads CASSLTTTDDTQYF. CDR3 bases: TGTGCCAGCTCTTTGACTACAACCGACGATACGCAGTATTTT. Full variable domain (rest looked up from reference TRBV18 and TRBJ2-3): NAGVMQNPRHLVRRRGQEARLRCSPMKGHSHVYWYRQLPEEGLKFMVYLQKENIIDESGMPKERFSAEFPKEGPSILRIQQVVRGDSAAYFCASSLTTTDDTQYFGPGTRLTVL.

The chain recombines TRBV4-2 with TRBJ2-3; D may be TRBD2 (7 bases). Trimming took 0 bases from V and 0 from J, leaving 10 bases between them. This CDR3 is 16 amino acids long. Germline CDR1 is LGHNA and CDR2 is YNFKEQ. CDR3 amino acids: CASSQDRGASTDTQYF. Here the CDR3 DNA reads TGTGCCAGCAGCCAAGATCGGGGGGCTAGCACAGATACGCAGTATTTT.

CDR3 nucleotide sequence: TGTGCCAGCATTCCTGCGACAGGGAGTAACTATGGCTACACCTTC. Its protein is CASIPATGSNYGYTF. V and J are TRBV2 and TRBJ1-2, with 7 bases matching TRBD1. The J segment lost 1 base and the V segment lost 7 bases, leaving 9 bases of the junction unmatched. CDR1 is SNHLY and CDR2 is FYNNEI in the germline V gene. This CDR3 is 15 amino acids long.

CDR3 DNA sequence: TGTGCCTGGAGTGTATCAGGCTCTGGAAACACCATATATTTT. It yields the protein CAWSVSGSGNTIYF. The genes are TRBV30 and TRBJ1-3; no clear D. Looked up from germline, CDR1 is GTSNPN and CDR2 is SVGIG (reference sequence). V was clipped by 0 bases and J by 0 bases, with 6 bases between them. The CDR3 is 14 amino acids.

The V call is TRBV18, the J call TRBJ1-3; 9 bases align to TRBD1. Unmatched junction bases numbered 12, after V lost 5 bases and J lost 7 bases. The germline gives CDR1 KGHSH, CDR2 LQKENI. The CDR3 contains 16 residues. The CDR3 spells CASSTSTGGKVNTIYF. In DNA form, the CDR3 reads TGTGCCAGCTCAACCTCAACAGGGGGCAAAGTGAACACCATATATTTT.

The chain combines TRBV6-1 with TRBJ2-1; D is unclear. Deletions cut 4 bases from V and 0 bases from J, with 10 bases between. This CDR3 has 15 residues. CDR1 and CDR2 (germline): MNHNS, SASEGT. The DNA for the CDR3 is TGTGCCAGCAGTGTCATATCGAGCTCCTACAATGAGCAGTTCTTC. This translates into CASSVISSSYNEQFF.

A single count supports this clone. The V and J genes are TRBV9 and TRBJ2-1; D unclear. From germline, CDR1 is SGDLS and CDR2 YYNGEE. V lost 0 bases and J lost 7, with 14 bases in between. The CDR3 has 15 amino acids. The CDR3 sequence: CASSVEANAVNEQFF. The CDR3 nucleotides are TGTGCCAGCAGCGTAGAAGCGAATGCGGTAAATGAGCAGTTCTTC.

The chain couples TRBV7-2 to TRBJ2-3; TRBD2 agrees at 7 bases. This CDR3 region has 15 residues. Germline assignment: CDR1 SGHTA and CDR2 FQGNSA. With 5 bases clipped from V and 2 bases from J, the junction kept 7 bases outside the gene matches. CDR3 nucleotides: TGTGCCAGCAGCCCGACGGGACTACCCACAGATACGCAGTATTTT. This translates into CASSPTGLPTDTQYF.

The V gene is TRBV6-5, the J gene TRBJ1-1; D is possibly TRBD1 (6 bases). CDR1 is MNHEY and CDR2 is SVGAGI in the germline V gene. This CDR3 comprises 15 residues. The V gene lost 6 bases and the J gene lost 0 bases, with 14 bases spanning the gap. The CDR3 here is CASSPPGGLNTEAFF. CDR3 DNA: TGTGCCAGCAGCCCACCGGGGGGGCTGAACACTGAAGCTTTCTTT.

The rearrangement uses TRBV5-6 and TRBJ1-4, with D possibly being TRBD1 (6 bases). Germline lookup yields CDR1 SGHDT and CDR2 YYEEEE. The CDR3 is made up of 14 amino acids. The V and J ends lost 4 bases and 7 bases respectively, with 14 bases between them. The CDR3 coding sequence is TGTGCCAGCAGCCTCTTACAGGGTGGTGAAAAACTGTTTTTT. This encodes CASSLLQGGEKLFF.

The rearrangement links TRBV30 to TRBJ2-7; 7 positions match TRBD1. This CDR3 is 16 amino acids long. Germline trimming cut 0 bases from V and 5 bases from J; bases unmatched to any gene: 13. The germline gives CDR1 GTSNPN, CDR2 SVGIG (reference sequence). The CDR3 spells CAWSVKVAGGWHEQYF. CDR3 coding DNA: TGTGCCTGGAGTGTAAAAGTGGCAGGGGGTTGGCACGAGCAGTACTTC.